What follows describes a single TCR beta chain. Germline is not matched at one junction end, which may reflect a read error. A modified ARM-PCR protocol with three rounds of nested PCR amplified TCRbeta. TCRdb re-called the multiplex PCR reads through MiXCR, storing one row per CDR3 protein. The data show about 110,000 distinct CDR3 sequences, about 87% seen once. This record belongs to a study of tumor and adjacent non-tumor tissue in lung cancer. The CDR3 sequence is 10 residues long. This sample's RNA came from whole unsorted tissue. The chain has TRBV12-3 or TRBV12-4 and TRBJ1-1; D is undetermined. The clonotype comes from a man aged 65 to 79 with non-small cell lung cancer. Sequencing was performed on lung tumor tissue. The CDR3 DNA sequence: TGTGCCATCAGAGGGAGTGAAGCTTTTTTT. It codes for CAIRGSEAFF.